This paragraph covers one T cell receptor (beta chain) sequence. Antigen unknown. At one end, the junction sequence differs from germline, possibly due to a read error. This sample was included in a study of early T cells in non-severe SARS-CoV-2 infection. Across the whole study: Sequencing targeted bulk RNA from unsorted whole blood, leaving chains unpaired.

Individual cDNA molecules received unique molecular identifiers. TCRdb processed the 5' RACE reads anew with MiXCR; each CDR3 protein has one entry. The sample lists roughly 72,000 distinct CDR3 sequences, 13% occurring once. Per the germline V gene, CDR1 is SGHNT and CDR2 is YYREEE (reference sequence). The CDR3 has 14 amino acids. General study findings and limits: Database matching using VDJdb favored anti-spike CD8 responses, with private and CD4 specificities left missing.

This chain joins TRBV5-4 and TRBJ2-3; a possible D gene is TRBD2 (5 bases). The sequence was obtained from an adult who was a healthcare worker with PCR-confirmed SARS-CoV-2 infection or an uninfected control (not recorded which). The sample consisted of whole blood. CDR3 region: CASSHWTRTDTQYF. The CDR3 bases are TGTGCCAGCAGCCACTGGACTCGCACGGATACGCAGTATTTT.